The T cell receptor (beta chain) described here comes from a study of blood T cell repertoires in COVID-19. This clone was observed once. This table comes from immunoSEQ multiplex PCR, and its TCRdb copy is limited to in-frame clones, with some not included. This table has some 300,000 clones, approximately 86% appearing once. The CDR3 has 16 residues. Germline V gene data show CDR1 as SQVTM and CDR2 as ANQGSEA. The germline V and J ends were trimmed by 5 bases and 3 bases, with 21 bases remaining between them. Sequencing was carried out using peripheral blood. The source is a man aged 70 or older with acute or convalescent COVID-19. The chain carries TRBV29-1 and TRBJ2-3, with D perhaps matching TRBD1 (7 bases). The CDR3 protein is CSVRRTAGGQTDTQYF. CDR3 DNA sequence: TGCAGCGTTCGCCGGACCGCAGGGGGGCAAACAGATACGCAGTATTTT.